Below, 25 T cell receptor beta chains from the same sample are listed, as sequenced in a study of blood T cell repertoires in COVID-19. Assay: immunoSEQ multiplex PCR; the TCRdb copy retains only in-frame clones and omits some. The sample shows about 280,000 clones, about 90% of them seen only once. Sequences were obtained from PBMCs or T cells enriched from blood (not recorded which). These receptors were collected from a woman aged 18-29 years with acute COVID-19.

The chain recombines TRBV30 with TRBJ1-4; 8 nucleotides match TRBD1. CDR3 size: 15 residues. With 0 bases clipped from V and 2 bases from J, the junction kept 2 bases outside the gene matches. CDR1 is GTSNPN and CDR2 is SVGIG in the germline V gene (reference sequence). In DNA form, the CDR3 reads TGTGCCTGGAGTGTTCCAGGGGGCACTAATGAAAAACTGTTTTTT. This codes for CAWSVPGGTNEKLFF.

The rearrangement uses TRBV5-4 and TRBJ2-1, with D tentatively TRBD2 (5 bases). CDR1 and CDR2 from the germline V gene are SGHNT and YYREEE (reference sequence). The V gene lost 4 bases and the J gene lost 8 bases, with 16 bases spanning the gap. The CDR3 is 14 residues long. The CDR3 loop reads CASSLSGRAYEQFF. DNA of the CDR3: TGTGCCAGCAGCCTAAGCGGAAGGGCGTATGAGCAGTTCTTC.

V and J are TRBV5-1 and TRBJ2-1, with 10 bases aligning to TRBD2. Germline CDR1 and CDR2: SGHRS and YFSETQ. The CDR3 extends over 14 amino acids. Losses at the gene ends were 2 bases for V and 7 bases for J; bases not matched to a gene: 3. CDR3 DNA: TGCGCCAGCAGCTTACTAGCGGGAAGTAATGAGCAGTTCTTC. This sequence encodes CASSLLAGSNEQFF.

This clone was observed a handful of times. The chain uses TRBV5-1 and TRBJ2-2; the match to TRBD1 covers 9 bases. The CDR3 loop spans 16 amino acids. Germline CDR1 reads SGHRS; CDR2 reads YFSETQ. Germline trimming cut 3 bases from V and 5 bases from J; bases unmatched to any gene: 8. The CDR3 spells CASSSKQTGGTGELFF. CDR3 bases: TGCGCCAGCAGCTCAAAACAGACAGGGGGGACCGGGGAGCTGTTTTTT.

The rearrangement joins TRBV5-6 to TRBJ1-6, with D hard to call. The CDR3 has 13 amino acids. V shed 0 bases and J shed 9 bases, with 7 bases lying between them. The germline CDR1 and CDR2 sequences are SGHDT and YYEEEE. CDR3: CASSLAKLSPLHF. The DNA of the CDR3 is TGTGCCAGCAGCTTGGCCAAACTTTCACCCCTCCACTTT.

The V call is TRBV7-9, the J call TRBJ2-1, with 15 bases identical to TRBD2. The CDR3 spans 15 residues. Germline trimming cut 4 bases from V and 7 bases from J; bases unmatched to any gene: 2. The germline CDR1 and CDR2 sequences are SEHNR and FQNEAQ (reference sequence). The CDR3: CASSSGLAGGNEQFF. The CDR3 bases are TGTGCCAGCAGCTCGGGACTAGCGGGAGGTAATGAGCAGTTCTTC.

The chain has TRBV10-2 and TRBJ1-5; 8 nucleotides agree with TRBD1. In germline, CDR1 is WSHSY, CDR2 SAAADI. The CDR3 consists of 15 residues. V trimming: 0 bases; J trimming: 4 bases; junction bases outside the gene matches: 2. The CDR3 DNA sequence: TGCGCCAGCAGTGAGTCGGACAGGGCGAATCAGCCCCAGCATTTT. Translation: CASSESDRANQPQHF.

The CDR3: CASSPFLAGNYEQYF. The CDR3 coding sequence is TGTGCCAGCAGCCCCTTCCTAGCGGGGAACTACGAGCAGTACTTC. This chain joins TRBV4-2 and TRBJ2-7; TRBD2 matches 9 bases. Germline V gene data show CDR1 as LGHNA and CDR2 as YNFKEQ. The length of the CDR3 is 15 residues. The V segment lost 4 bases and the J segment 3 bases; nucleotides outside the gene matches: 7.

V usage is TRBV27 and J usage is TRBJ1-1, with a tentative D call TRBD1 (6 bases). The length of the CDR3 is 15 residues. Trimming took off 2 bases at V and 2 bases at J, with 12 bases between the two ends. Germline V gives CDR1 MNHEY, CDR2 SMNVEV (reference sequence). The CDR3 DNA sequence: TGTGCCAGCAGTTTAGGCTCAGGGGTTAACACTGAAGCTTTCTTT. Translating gives CASSLGSGVNTEAFF.

There are a few counts of this clone. J is TRBJ2-2 and V is TRBV10-1; a possible D gene is TRBD2 (6 bases). Germline CDR1 WNHNN, CDR2 SYGVQD (reference sequence). The germline V and J ends were trimmed by 2 bases and 6 bases, with 10 bases remaining between them. The CDR3 has 14 amino acids. The CDR3 nucleotides are TGCGCCAGCAGTGAGGGGGGGACCCCCGGGGAGCTGTTTTTT. Translating gives CASSEGGTPGELFF.

The chain has TRBV4-3 and TRBJ1-1; no clear D. Germline values: CDR1 LGHNA, CDR2 YSLEER. This CDR3 has 14 residues. Trimming removed 4 bases at V and 10 bases at J, with 19 bases between. CDR3 DNA sequence: TGCGCCAGCAGCCTCCAATACGAGGCTATAGGAGCTTTCTTT. The encoded protein is CASSLQYEAIGAFF.

The V and J genes are TRBV4-2 and TRBJ1-4; 10 bases line up with TRBD1. Germline CDR1 and CDR2: LGHNA and YNFKEQ. V gave up 7 bases and J gave up 6 bases; unmatched junction bases: 8. The CDR3 is made up of 15 amino acids. The CDR3 DNA reads TGTGCCAGCACCCGGACAGGGGGTGAGGATGAAAAACTGTTTTTT. This translates into CASTRTGGEDEKLFF.

This clone occurred a few times. The V call is TRBV2, the J call TRBJ1-2; D call uncertain. The germline V and J ends were trimmed by 3 bases and 4 bases, with 12 bases remaining between them. There are 14 residues in the CDR3. The germline CDR1 and CDR2 sequences are SNHLY and FYNNEI. The DNA of the CDR3 is TGTGCCAGCAGTGATGTTAGCGACGGCTATGGCTACACCTTC. Encoded protein: CASSDVSDGYGYTF. Combining the CDR3 with reference TRBV2 and TRBJ1-2 gives the whole variable domain EPEVTQTPSHQVTQMGQEVILRCVPISNHLYFYWYRQILGQKVEFLVSFYNNEISEKSEIFDDQFSVERPDGSNFTLKIRSTKLEDSAMYFCASSDVSDGYGYTFGSGTRLTVV.

The chain is built from TRBV7-6 and TRBJ1-6, with 9 bases that match TRBD1. CDR1 and CDR2 (germline): SGHVS, FNYEAQ. With 1 base clipped from V and 10 bases from J, the junction kept 2 bases outside the gene matches. This CDR3 contains 14 residues. In nucleotides, the CDR3 is TGTGCCAGCAGCTTAGGAGGACAGGGGTCACCCCTCCACTTT. Amino acid sequence: CASSLGGQGSPLHF.

CDR3 in amino acids: CASSPRQSRLNYGYTF. The CDR3 coding sequence is TGTGCCAGCAGCCCTAGACAGTCCCGCCTCAACTATGGCTACACCTTC. The chain carries TRBV13 and TRBJ1-2; a possible D gene is TRBD1 (5 bases). Trimming stripped 5 bases from V and 2 bases from J, with 18 bases between. The CDR3 totals 16 residues. From germline, CDR1 is PRHDT and CDR2 FYEKMQ (reference sequence).

As regards this clone: This specimen includes other DNA sequences encoding the same CDR3. The chain combines TRBV29-1 with TRBJ2-7, with TRBD1 matching 8 bases. The V gene end was trimmed by 4 bases and the J gene end by 3 bases; junction bases not matched to a gene: 2. Per the germline V gene, CDR1 is SQVTM and CDR2 is ANQGSEA. This CDR3 contains 12 residues. In DNA form, the CDR3 reads TGCAGCGTTGGTGGACAGGGCTACGAGCAGTACTTC. Protein sequence: CSVGGQGYEQYF.

This sequence joins TRBV19 and TRBJ1-3; D gene uncertain. The CDR3 has 15 residues. Trimming stripped 2 bases from V and 4 bases from J, with 12 bases between. Per the germline V gene, CDR1 is LNHDA and CDR2 is SQIVND (reference sequence). CDR3 region: CASSIQRGNGNTIYF. The CDR3 bases are TGTGCCAGTAGTATACAACGGGGAAACGGAAACACCATATATTTT.

The CDR3 DNA follows: TGCGCCAGCAGCCAAGGTCTAAGTAATGAAAAACTGTTTTTT. Its protein product is CASSQGLSNEKLFF. The V and J genes are TRBV4-3 and TRBJ1-4; the D is unclear. Per germline, CDR1 LGHNA and CDR2 YSLEER. The CDR3 consists of 14 residues. Between the trimmed V and J ends, which lost 1 base and 4 bases, there was a span of 7 bases.

The CDR3 is CASSRGQGRSGYTF. The CDR3 DNA reads TGTGCCAGCAGTCGGGGACAGGGTAGGTCCGGCTACACCTTC. The rearrangement links TRBV28 to TRBJ1-2; TRBD1 matches 9 bases. Germline V lookup: CDR1 MDHEN, CDR2 SYDVKM. The ends lost 5 bases at V and 8 bases at J; junction bases unmatched: 9. The CDR3 has 14 amino acids.

The CDR3 spells CASSRTGHGNSPLHF. CDR3 bases: TGTGCCAGCAGCAGGACAGGACATGGGAATTCACCCCTCCACTTT. The chain recombines TRBV5-6 with TRBJ1-6; TRBD1 aligns across 7 bases. In germline, CDR1 is SGHDT, CDR2 YYEEEE. The CDR3 totals 15 residues. V shed 4 bases, J shed 7 bases, and the junction held 8 bases outside the gene matches.

The V and J genes are TRBV21-1 and TRBJ2-5; TRBD2 was called by the table and not checked on the DNA. TRBV21-1 is designated a pseudogene. The CDR3 consists of 15 residues. The CDR3 DNA reads as TGTGCCAGCAGCCTCGGACTAGCGGGAGAAGAGACCCAGTACTTC. This gives the protein CASSLGLAGEETQYF.

This clone appeared once. The chain uses TRBV6-5 and TRBJ2-7; 7 bases match TRBD1. The CDR3 covers 14 residues. Germline V gives CDR1 MNHEY, CDR2 SVGAGI. The V gene end was trimmed by 3 bases and the J gene end by 0 bases; junction bases not matched to a gene: 2. Here the CDR3 DNA reads TGTGCCAGCAGTTATGACAGGGTCTCCTACGAGCAGTACTTC. It translates to CASSYDRVSYEQYF.

Notes on this clone: A much larger clone is a single base away; this may be a read error. The same CDR3 can be traced to other DNA sequences in this sample. This chain uses TRBV5-4 with TRBJ1-5, with D possibly TRBD1 on 6 matching bases. The germline V and J ends were trimmed by 2 bases and 4 bases, with 7 bases remaining between them. Per the germline V gene, CDR1 is SGHNT and CDR2 is YYREEE (reference sequence). This CDR3 spans 13 amino acids. CDR3 DNA: TGTGCCAGCAGCTTAGACAGGAATCAGCCCCAGCATTTT. It codes for CASSLDRNQPQHF.

A remark on this clone: The junction and the germline gene differ at one end; a read error may be behind it. The chain carries TRBV7-7 and TRBJ2-3; 9 nucleotides match TRBD1. From germline, CDR1 is SSHAT and CDR2 FNYEAQ (reference sequence). This CDR3 is 15 amino acids long. The DNA for the CDR3 is TGTGCTAGCAGCCCACAGGGGGCATTCGCAGATACGCAGTATTTT. Translated, it gives CASSPQGAFADTQYF. The full variable domain, its missing parts supplied by reference TRBV7-7 and TRBJ2-3, is GAGVSQSPRYKVTKRGQDVTLRCDPISSHATLYWYQQALGQGPEFLTYFNYEAQPDKSGLPSDRFSAERPEGSISTLTIQRTEQRDSAMYRCASSPQGAFADTQYFGPGTRLTVL.

The DNA for the CDR3 is TGCAGCGTTATAGCGGAGAGCTCCTACAATGAGCAGTTCTTC. Protein: CSVIAESSYNEQFF. The chain employs TRBV29-1 and TRBJ2-1; maybe TRBD2 (6 bases). This CDR3 contains 14 residues. CDR1 SQVTM and CDR2 ANQGSEA come from the germline V gene. V lost 5 bases and J 0 bases, leaving 11 bases between the germline ends.